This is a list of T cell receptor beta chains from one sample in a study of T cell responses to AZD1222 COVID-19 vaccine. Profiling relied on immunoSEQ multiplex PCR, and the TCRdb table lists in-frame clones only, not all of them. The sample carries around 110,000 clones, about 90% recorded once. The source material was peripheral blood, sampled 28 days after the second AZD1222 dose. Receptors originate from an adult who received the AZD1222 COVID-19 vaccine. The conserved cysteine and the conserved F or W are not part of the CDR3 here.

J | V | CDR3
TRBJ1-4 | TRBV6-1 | ASSDMDRVKEKLF
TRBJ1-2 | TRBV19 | ASSIKGPGRNYGYT
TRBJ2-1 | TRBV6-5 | ASSFSGGLYNEQF
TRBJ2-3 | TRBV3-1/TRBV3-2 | ASSQEPGGTSPLFPTDTQY
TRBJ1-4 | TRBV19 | ASSIGGTANEKLF
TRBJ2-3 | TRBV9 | ASSVAGLAGPTDTQY
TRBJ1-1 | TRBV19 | ASGNTGGAERVNTEAF
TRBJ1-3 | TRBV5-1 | ASSPLVGTGNTIY
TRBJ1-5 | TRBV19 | ASSTSPSGQPQH
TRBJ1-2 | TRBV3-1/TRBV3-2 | ASSQGMGLGYGYT
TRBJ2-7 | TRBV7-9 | ASSLAGAPEQY
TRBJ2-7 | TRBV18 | ASSPRTGTYEQY
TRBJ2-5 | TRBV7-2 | ASSFGIERETQY
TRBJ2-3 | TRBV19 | ASSMRGLDTQY
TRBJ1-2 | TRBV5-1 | ASSLAIGQGYYGYT
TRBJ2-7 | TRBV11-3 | ASSSTSGSYEQY
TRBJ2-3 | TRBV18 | ASSPIPSGRADTQY
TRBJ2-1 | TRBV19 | ASRPGPTYNEQF
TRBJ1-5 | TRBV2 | ASTKGGTGNQPQH
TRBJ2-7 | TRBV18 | ASSLTGTSYEQY
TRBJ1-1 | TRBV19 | ASSIGELTEAF
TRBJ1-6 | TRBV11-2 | ASSQLGGSLVGNSPLH
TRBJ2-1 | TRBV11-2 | ASSLDRKTYNEQF
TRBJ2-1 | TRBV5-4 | ASSLPLGGAGHNEQF
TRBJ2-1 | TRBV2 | ASNGQSSYNEQF
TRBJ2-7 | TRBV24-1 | ATSDQAGGRYEQY
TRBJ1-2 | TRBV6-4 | ASSRTGGNYGYT
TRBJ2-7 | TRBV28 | ASRTLSETYEQY
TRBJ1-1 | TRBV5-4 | ASSLEGAINTEAF
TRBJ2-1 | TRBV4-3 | ASSQEIGAGGSEQF
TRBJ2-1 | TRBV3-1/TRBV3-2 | ASSPQGGGYNEQF
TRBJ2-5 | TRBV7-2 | ASSLFGSQETQY
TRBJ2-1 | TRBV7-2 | ASSFAGEVGEQF
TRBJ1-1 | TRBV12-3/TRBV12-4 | ASSYGTDTEAF
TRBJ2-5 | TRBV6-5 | ASSSGGAGQETQY
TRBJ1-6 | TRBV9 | ARSGGGAGNSPLH
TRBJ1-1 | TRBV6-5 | ASSYGPWNTEAF
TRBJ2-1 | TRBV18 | ASSPVEGWHNEQF
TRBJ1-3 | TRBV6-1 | ASSEAYGVHKVENTIY
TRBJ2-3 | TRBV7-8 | ASSGEYTQY
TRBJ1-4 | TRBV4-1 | ASSQASQGGKLINEKLF
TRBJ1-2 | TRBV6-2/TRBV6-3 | ASSYLLYGYT
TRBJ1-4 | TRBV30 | AWSRQTNEKLF
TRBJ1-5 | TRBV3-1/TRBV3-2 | ASSQGPNSNQPQH
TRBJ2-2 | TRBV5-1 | ASSRLGTGELF
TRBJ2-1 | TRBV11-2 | ASSLMGNEQF
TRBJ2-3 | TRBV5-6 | ASSPGTDTQY
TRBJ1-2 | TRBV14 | ASSLLGVKYGYT
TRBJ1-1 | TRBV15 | ATRRTANTEAF
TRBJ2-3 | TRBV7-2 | ASSRERAGGRDTQY
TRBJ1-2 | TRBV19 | ASSTTGGAGYGYT
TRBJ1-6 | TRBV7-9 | ASSLIQDNSPLH